This record covers a single TCR beta chain. The sample belongs to a study of brain T cells in children with intractable seizures. Sequencing was limited to surgery cases with top T cell transcript signatures in brain tissue. Before surgery, patients took at least one anti-epileptic drug. CDR1 and CDR2 from the germline V gene are MNHEY and SVGEGT. Trimming at V came to 1 base and at J to 7 bases, leaving 2 bases not matched to a gene. This CDR3 has 15 residues. The protocol was immunoSEQ multiplex PCR, while the TCRdb copy is restricted to in-frame clones and leaves out a portion. The table lists under 150,000 clones, under 95% of them singletons.

The sample consisted of peripheral blood, taken at surgery. The sequence derives from a boy under two years old with hemimegalencephaly and intractable seizures. The chain combines TRBV6-2 or TRBV6-3 with TRBJ2-5, with TRBD2 matching 14 bases. CDR3 DNA sequence: TGTGCCAGCAGTTACTACGGACTAGCGGGGGGGACCCAGTACTTC. Amino acids: CASSYYGLAGGTQYF.